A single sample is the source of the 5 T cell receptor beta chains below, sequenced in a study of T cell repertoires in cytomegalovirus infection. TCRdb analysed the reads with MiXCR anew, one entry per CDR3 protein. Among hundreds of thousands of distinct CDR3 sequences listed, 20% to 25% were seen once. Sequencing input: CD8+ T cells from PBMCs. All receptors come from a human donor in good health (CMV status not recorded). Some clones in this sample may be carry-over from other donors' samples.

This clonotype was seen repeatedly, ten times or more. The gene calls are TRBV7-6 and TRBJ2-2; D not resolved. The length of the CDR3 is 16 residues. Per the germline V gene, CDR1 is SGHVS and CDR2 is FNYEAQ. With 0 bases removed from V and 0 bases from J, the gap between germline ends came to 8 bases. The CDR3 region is CASSLAPDANTGELFF. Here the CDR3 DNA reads TGTGCCAGCAGCTTAGCCCCAGACGCGAACACCGGGGAGCTGTTTTTT.

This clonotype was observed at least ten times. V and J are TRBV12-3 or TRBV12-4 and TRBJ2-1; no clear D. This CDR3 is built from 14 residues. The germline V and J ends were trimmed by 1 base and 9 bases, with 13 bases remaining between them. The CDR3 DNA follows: TGTGCCAGCAGTTTAGTACCCCGTTTGGGTGAGCAGTTCTTC. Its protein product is CASSLVPRLGEQFF.

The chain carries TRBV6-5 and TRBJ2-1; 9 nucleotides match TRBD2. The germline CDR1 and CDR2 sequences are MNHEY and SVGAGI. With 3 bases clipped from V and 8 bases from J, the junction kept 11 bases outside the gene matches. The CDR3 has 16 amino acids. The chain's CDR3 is CASSYPGTSLGDEQFF. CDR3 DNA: TGTGCCAGCAGTTATCCCGGGACTAGCTTGGGCGATGAGCAGTTCTTC.

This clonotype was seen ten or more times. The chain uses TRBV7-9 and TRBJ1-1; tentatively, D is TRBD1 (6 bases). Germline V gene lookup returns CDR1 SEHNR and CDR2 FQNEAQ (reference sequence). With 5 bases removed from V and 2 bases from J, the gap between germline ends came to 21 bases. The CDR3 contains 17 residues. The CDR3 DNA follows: TGTGCCAGCAGCCCTACCTCCTTGGGGGGCAAAAACACTGAAGCTTTCTTT. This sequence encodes CASSPTSLGGKNTEAFF.

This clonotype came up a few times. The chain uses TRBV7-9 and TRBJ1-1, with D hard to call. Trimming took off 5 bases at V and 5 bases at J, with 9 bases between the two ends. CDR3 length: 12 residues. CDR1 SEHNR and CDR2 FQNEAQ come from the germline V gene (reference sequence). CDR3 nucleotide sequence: TGTGCCAGCAGCCCTCGGCCAACTGAAGCTTTCTTT. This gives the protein CASSPRPTEAFF.